These 7 T cell receptor beta chains were sequenced from one sample in a study of cytomegalovirus exposure and HLA in healthy donors (dated by TCRdb to between 2016 and 2019). Receptor amplification or capture employed the immunoSEQ multiplex PCR assay. As stored in TCRdb, this immuneACCESS dataset retains in-frame rearrangements with V and J assigned. A fraction of the clones does not appear; measured against another copy, unresolved V genes explain less than half of the discrepancy, and the remainder lacks a known reason. The sample table contains 200,000 to 250,000 clones; only one count was recorded for around four fifths of them. About 6% of the sample lies in the top ten. Sequencing was performed on PBMCs. The receptors here all came from a young woman in good health and CMV-seronegative.

This chain uses TRBV5-4 with TRBJ2-7; TRBD2 agrees at 9 bases. This CDR3 is 15 amino acids long. Per germline, CDR1 SGHNT and CDR2 YYREEE (reference sequence). Losses at the gene ends were 0 bases for V and 5 bases for J; bases not matched to a gene: 6. The CDR3 region is CASSLVAGGPHEQYF. In nucleotides, the CDR3 is TGTGCCAGCAGCTTGGTTGCGGGGGGGCCCCACGAGCAGTACTTC.

J is TRBJ1-2 and V is TRBV6-5; a weak D match, TRBD1 (5 bases). V was trimmed by 7 bases and J by 3 bases, leaving 12 bases between them. Germline V CDR1 and CDR2: MNHEY, SVGAGI. This CDR3 has 13 residues. The CDR3 DNA is TGTGCCAGCACTCCAGGGCCAGACTATGGCTACACCTTC. It yields the protein CASTPGPDYGYTF.

The chain couples TRBV9 to TRBJ1-6; D gene uncertain. The CDR3 has 14 amino acids. The V end lost 3 bases, the J end lost 6 bases, and 10 bases lay between the germline ends. Germline V gives CDR1 SGDLS, CDR2 YYNGEE. CDR3 region: CASSGTGSNSPLHF. The CDR3 bases are TGTGCCAGCAGCGGTACGGGGTCTAATTCACCCCTCCACTTT.

The chain links TRBV21-1 to TRBJ2-4; the tabulated D call, TRBD1, remains unverified against the DNA. TRBV21-1 is reported as a pseudogene. The length of the CDR3 is 14 residues. DNA of the CDR3: TGTGCCAGCAGCAAGGGACAGGGGGCTAACATTCAGTACTTC. Translation gives CASSKGQGANIQYF.

The chain employs TRBV5-5 and TRBJ2-2; 8 positions match TRBD2. The CDR3 has 16 residues. J lost 0 bases, V lost 6 bases, and 7 bases had no gene match. Germline values: CDR1 SGHKS, CDR2 YYEKEE (reference sequence). CDR3 region: CASIPGGTPNTGELFF. The CDR3 coding sequence is TGTGCCAGCATCCCGGGGGGGACACCGAACACCGGGGAGCTGTTTTTT.

The chain uses TRBV29-1 and TRBJ2-1, with a weak D call TRBD1 (5 bases). There are 16 residues in the CDR3. Germline CDR1 is SQVTM and CDR2 is ANQGSEA. V was clipped by 6 bases and J by 6 bases, with 24 bases between them. The CDR3 sequence is CSVAKPDSMMTNEQFF. CDR3 bases: TGCAGCGTCGCGAAGCCAGACAGCATGATGACCAATGAGCAGTTCTTC.

The genes are TRBV5-1 and TRBJ2-7, with TRBD1 identical over 7 bases. This CDR3 is built from 14 residues. V lost 7 bases and J lost 3; bases outside the gene matches: 10. CDR1 is SGHRS and CDR2 is YFSETQ in the germline V gene. The CDR3 protein is CASQVVTGSYEQYF. DNA for the CDR3: TGCGCCAGCCAGGTGGTGACAGGGAGCTACGAGCAGTACTTC. Full variable domain (rest looked up from reference TRBV5-1 and TRBJ2-7): KAGVTQTPRYLIKTRGQQVTLSCSPISGHRSVSWYQQTPGQGLQFLFEYFSETQRNKGNFPGRFSGRQFSNSRSEMNVSTLELGDSALYLCASQVVTGSYEQYFGPGTRLTVT.